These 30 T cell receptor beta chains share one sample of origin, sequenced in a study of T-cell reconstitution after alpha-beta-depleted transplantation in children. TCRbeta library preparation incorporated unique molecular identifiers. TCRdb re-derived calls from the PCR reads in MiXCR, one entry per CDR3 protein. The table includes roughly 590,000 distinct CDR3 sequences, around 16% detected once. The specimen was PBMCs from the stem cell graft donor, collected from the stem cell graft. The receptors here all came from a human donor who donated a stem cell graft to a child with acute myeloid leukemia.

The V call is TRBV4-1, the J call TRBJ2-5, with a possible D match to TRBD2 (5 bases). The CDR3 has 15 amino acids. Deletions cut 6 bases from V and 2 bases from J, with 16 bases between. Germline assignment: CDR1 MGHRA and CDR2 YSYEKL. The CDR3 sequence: CASRFTLALQETQYF. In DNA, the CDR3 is TGCGCCAGCAGGTTCACTTTAGCGTTACAAGAGACCCAGTACTTC.

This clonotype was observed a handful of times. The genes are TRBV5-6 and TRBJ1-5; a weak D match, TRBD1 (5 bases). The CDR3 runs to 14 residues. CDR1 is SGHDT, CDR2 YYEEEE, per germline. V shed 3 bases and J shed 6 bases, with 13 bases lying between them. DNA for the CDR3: TGTGCCAGCAGCTGGGGAGGGGAAGGTCAGCCCCAGCATTTT. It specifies CASSWGGEGQPQHF.

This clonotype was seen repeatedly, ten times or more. The CDR3 region is CSARDLAGMYQETQYF. CDR3 sequence (DNA): TGCAGTGCTAGAGATCTAGCGGGGATGTACCAAGAGACCCAGTACTTC. The chain uses TRBV20-1 and TRBJ2-5, with 9 bases that match TRBD2. Germline lookup yields CDR1 DFQATT and CDR2 SNEGSKA (reference sequence). V shed 0 bases and J 0 bases; nucleotides not matched to a gene: 5. This CDR3 spans 16 amino acids.

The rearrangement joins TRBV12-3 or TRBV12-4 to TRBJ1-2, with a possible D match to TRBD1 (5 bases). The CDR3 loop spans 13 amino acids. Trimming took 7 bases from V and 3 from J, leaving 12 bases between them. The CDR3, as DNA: TGTGCCAGCACTAAGGACACCGACTATGGCTACACCTTC. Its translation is CASTKDTDYGYTF.

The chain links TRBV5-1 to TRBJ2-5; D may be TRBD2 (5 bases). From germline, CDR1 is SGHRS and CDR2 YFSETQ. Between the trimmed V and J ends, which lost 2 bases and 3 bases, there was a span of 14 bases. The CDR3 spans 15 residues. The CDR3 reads CASSLAEASKETQYF. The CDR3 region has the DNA TGCGCCAGCAGCTTAGCGGAGGCCAGCAAAGAGACCCAGTACTTC. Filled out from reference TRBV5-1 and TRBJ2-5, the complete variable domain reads KAGVTQTPRYLIKTRGQQVTLSCSPISGHRSVSWYQQTPGQGLQFLFEYFSETQRNKGNFPGRFSGRQFSNSRSEMNVSTLELGDSALYLCASSLAEASKETQYFGPGTRLLVL.

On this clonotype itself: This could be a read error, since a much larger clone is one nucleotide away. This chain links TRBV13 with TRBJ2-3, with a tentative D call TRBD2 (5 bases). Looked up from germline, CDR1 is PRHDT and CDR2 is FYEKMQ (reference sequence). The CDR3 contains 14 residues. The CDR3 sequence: CSSSLTISTDTQYF. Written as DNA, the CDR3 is TGTTCCAGCAGCCTGACTATTTCCACAGATACGCAGTATTTT.

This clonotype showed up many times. The CDR3 DNA sequence: TGCAGCGTCGTACAGGGGTTTAACTATGGCTACACCTTC. Amino acids: CSVVQGFNYGYTF. V gene TRBV29-1 combines with J gene TRBJ1-2, with 7 bases identical to TRBD1. Germline assignment: CDR1 SQVTM and CDR2 ANQGSEA. Losses at the gene ends were 6 bases for V and 1 base for J; bases not matched to a gene: 5. This CDR3 contains 13 residues. The whole variable domain, remainder taken from reference TRBV29-1 and TRBJ1-2, is SAVISQKPSRDICQRGTSLTIQCQVDSQVTMMFWYRQQPGQSLTLIATANQGSEATYESGFVIDKFPISRPNLTFSTLTVSNMSPEDSSIYLCSVVQGFNYGYTFGSGTRLTVV.

The CDR3 loop is CASSRNTYRDRRSPLHF. The DNA for the CDR3 is TGCGCCAGCAGCCGGAACACCTACAGGGACCGTCGATCACCCCTCCACTTT. This rearrangement joins TRBV5-1 to TRBJ1-6, with D possibly TRBD1 on 6 matching bases. This CDR3 has 17 residues. V shed 4 bases and J shed 10 bases, with 24 bases lying between them. In germline, CDR1 is SGHRS, CDR2 YFSETQ.

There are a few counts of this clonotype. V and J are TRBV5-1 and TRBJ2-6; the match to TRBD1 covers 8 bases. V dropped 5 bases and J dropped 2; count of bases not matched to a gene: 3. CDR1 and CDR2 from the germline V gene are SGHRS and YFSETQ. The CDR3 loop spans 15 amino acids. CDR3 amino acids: CASSQDRAGANVLTF. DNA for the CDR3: TGCGCCAGCAGTCAGGACAGGGCTGGGGCCAACGTCCTGACTTTC.

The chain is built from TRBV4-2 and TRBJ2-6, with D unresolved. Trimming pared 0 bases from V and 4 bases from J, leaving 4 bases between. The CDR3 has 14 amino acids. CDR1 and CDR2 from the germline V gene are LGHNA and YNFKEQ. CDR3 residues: CASSQDRGANVLTF. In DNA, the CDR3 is TGTGCCAGCAGCCAAGATCGGGGGGCCAACGTCCTGACTTTC.

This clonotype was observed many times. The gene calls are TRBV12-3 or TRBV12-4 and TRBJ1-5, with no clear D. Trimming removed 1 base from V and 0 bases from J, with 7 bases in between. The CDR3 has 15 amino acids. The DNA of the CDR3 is TGTGCCAGCAGTTTAGGGGAAGCTAGCAATCAGCCCCAGCATTTT. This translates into CASSLGEASNQPQHF.

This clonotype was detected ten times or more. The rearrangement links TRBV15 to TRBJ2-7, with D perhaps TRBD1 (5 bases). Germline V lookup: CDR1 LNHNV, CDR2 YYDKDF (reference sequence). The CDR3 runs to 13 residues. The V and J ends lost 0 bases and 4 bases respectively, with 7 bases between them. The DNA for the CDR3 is TGTGCCACCAGCAGAGATCCAGGGTACGAGCAGTACGTC. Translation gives CATSRDPGYEQYV.

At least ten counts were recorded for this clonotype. Here the CDR3 DNA reads TGTGCCAGCAGCTTAGTGGGGGCAAGGGACACTGAAGCTTTCTTT. Amino acid sequence: CASSLVGARDTEAFF. The genes are TRBV7-6 and TRBJ1-1, with D maybe TRBD1 (6 bases). The CDR3 sequence is 15 residues long. The ends were cut back, 1 base at V and 3 bases at J, with 12 bases in the middle. Germline V gene lookup returns CDR1 SGHVS and CDR2 FNYEAQ. The full variable domain, its missing parts supplied by reference TRBV7-6 and TRBJ1-1, is GAGVSQSPRYKVTKRGQDVALRCDPISGHVSLYWYRQALGQGPEFLTYFNYEAQQDKSGLPNDRFSAERPEGSISTLTIQRTEQRDSAMYRCASSLVGARDTEAFFGQGTRLTVV.

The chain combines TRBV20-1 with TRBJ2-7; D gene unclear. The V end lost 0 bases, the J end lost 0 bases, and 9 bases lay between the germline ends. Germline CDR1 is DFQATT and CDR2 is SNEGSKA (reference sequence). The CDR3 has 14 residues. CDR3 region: CSARDHAGSYEQYF. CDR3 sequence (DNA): TGCAGTGCTAGAGATCATGCAGGCTCCTACGAGCAGTACTTC.

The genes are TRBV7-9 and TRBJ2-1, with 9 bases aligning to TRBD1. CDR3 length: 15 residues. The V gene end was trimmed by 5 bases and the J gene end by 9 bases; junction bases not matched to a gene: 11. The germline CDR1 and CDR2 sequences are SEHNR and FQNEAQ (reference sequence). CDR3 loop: CASSPQGAGSGEQFF. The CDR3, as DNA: TGTGCCAGCAGCCCACAGGGGGCGGGCAGCGGTGAGCAGTTCTTC.

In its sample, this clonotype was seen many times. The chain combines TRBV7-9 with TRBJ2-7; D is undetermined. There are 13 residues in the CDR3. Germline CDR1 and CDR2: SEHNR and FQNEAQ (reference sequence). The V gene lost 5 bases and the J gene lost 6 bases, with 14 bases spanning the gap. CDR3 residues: CASSPGRSLEQYF. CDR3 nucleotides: TGTGCCAGCAGCCCAGGCCGCTCGCTCGAGCAGTACTTC.

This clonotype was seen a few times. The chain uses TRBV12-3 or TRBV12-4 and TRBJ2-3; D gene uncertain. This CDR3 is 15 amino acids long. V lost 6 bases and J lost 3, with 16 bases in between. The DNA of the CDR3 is TGTGCCAGCAGGTCGGGTGTAGGGATAACAGATACGCAGTATTTT. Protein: CASRSGVGITDTQYF.

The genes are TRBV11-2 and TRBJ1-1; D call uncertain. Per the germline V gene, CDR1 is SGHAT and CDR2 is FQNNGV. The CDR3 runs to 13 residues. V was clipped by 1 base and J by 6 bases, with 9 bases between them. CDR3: CASSLGGISEAFF. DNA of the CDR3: TGTGCCAGCAGCTTAGGTGGGATTTCTGAAGCTTTCTTT.

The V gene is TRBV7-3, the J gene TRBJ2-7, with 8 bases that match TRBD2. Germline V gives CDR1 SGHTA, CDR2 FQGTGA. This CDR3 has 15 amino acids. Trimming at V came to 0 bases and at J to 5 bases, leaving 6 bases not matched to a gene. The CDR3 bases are TGTGCCAGCAGCTTAACGTCTAGCGGGTTCGACGAGCAGTACTTC. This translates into CASSLTSSGFDEQYF.

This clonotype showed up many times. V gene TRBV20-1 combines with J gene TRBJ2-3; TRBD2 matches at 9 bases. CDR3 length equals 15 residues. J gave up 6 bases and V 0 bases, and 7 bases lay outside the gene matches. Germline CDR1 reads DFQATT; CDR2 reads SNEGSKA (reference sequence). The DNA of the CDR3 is TGCAGTGCTAGAGATGTAGCGGGGGCGTTCGATACGCAGTATTTT. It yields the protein CSARDVAGAFDTQYF.

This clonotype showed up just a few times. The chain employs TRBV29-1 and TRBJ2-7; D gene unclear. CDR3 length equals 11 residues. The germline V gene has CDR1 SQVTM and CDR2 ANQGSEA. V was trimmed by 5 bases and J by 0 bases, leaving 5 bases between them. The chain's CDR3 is CSVSDSYEQYV. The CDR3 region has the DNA TGCAGCGTTTCGGACTCCTACGAGCAGTACGTC.

CDR3 in DNA: TGTGCCAGCAGTGAATGGAGGACAGGGCATAATTCACCCCTCCACTTT. The encoded protein is CASSEWRTGHNSPLHF. The V gene is TRBV25-1, the J gene TRBJ1-6, with 8 bases aligning to TRBD1. Germline V lookup: CDR1 MGHDK, CDR2 SYGVNS. V was clipped by 1 base and J by 5 bases; unmatched bases: 4. The CDR3 consists of 16 residues.

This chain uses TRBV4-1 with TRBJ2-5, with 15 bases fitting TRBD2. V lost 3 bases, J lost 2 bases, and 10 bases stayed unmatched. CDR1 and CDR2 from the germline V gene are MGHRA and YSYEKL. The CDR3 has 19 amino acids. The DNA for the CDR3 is TGCGCCAGCAGCCATGGGACTAGCGGGGGGCGGGGGATTCAAGAGACCCAGTACTTC. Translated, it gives CASSHGTSGGRGIQETQYF.

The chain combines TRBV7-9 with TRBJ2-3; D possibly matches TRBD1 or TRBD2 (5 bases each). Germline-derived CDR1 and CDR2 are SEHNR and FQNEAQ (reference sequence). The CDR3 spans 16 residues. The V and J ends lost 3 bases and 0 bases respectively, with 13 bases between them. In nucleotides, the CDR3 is TGTGCCAGCAGCTTTATAGCCAGGGACAGCACAGATACGCAGTATTTT. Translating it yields CASSFIARDSTDTQYF.

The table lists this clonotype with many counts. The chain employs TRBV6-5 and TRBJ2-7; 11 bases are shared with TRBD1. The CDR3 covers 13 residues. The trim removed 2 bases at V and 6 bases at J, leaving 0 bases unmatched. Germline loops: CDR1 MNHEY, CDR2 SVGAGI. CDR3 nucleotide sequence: TGTGCCAGCAGTTACGGACAGGGGGCCGAGCAGTACTTC. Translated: CASSYGQGAEQYF.

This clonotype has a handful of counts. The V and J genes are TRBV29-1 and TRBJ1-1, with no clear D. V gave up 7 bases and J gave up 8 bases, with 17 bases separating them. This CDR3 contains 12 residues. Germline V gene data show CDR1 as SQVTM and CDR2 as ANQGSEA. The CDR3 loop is CSGRVLLKEAFF. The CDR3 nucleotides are TGCAGCGGCCGGGTCCTATTAAAGGAAGCTTTCTTT.

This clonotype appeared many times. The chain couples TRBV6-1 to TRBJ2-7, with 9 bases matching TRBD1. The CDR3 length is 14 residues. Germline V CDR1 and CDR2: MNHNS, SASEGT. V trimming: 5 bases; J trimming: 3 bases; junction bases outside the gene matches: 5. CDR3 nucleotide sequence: TGTGCCAGCAGTAAGGGGACAGGGTTCTACGAGCAGTACTTC. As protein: CASSKGTGFYEQYF.

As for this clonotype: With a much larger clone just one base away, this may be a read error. For the CDR3, the DNA is TGTGCCAGCAGTACAGCGGCGCCCTTCAATGAGCAGTTCTTC. It yields the protein CASSTAAPFNEQFF. The V gene is TRBV12-3 or TRBV12-4, the J gene TRBJ2-1; a weak D match, TRBD2 (5 bases). V gave up 5 bases and J gave up 6 bases, with 14 bases separating them. CDR3 length: 14 residues.

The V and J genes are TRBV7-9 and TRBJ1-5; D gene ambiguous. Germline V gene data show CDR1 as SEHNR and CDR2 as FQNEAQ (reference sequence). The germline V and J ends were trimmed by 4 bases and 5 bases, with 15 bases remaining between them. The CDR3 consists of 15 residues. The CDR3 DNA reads TGTGCCAGCAGCTCTTATGACGGGAGGGATCAGCCCCAGCATTTT. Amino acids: CASSSYDGRDQPQHF.

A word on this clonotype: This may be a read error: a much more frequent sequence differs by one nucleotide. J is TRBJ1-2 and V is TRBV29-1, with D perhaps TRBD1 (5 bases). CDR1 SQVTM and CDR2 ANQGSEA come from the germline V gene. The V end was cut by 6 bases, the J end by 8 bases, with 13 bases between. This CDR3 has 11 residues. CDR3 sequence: CSVRAQDGYTF. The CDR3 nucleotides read TGCAGCGTGAGGGCACAGGACGGCTACACCTTC.